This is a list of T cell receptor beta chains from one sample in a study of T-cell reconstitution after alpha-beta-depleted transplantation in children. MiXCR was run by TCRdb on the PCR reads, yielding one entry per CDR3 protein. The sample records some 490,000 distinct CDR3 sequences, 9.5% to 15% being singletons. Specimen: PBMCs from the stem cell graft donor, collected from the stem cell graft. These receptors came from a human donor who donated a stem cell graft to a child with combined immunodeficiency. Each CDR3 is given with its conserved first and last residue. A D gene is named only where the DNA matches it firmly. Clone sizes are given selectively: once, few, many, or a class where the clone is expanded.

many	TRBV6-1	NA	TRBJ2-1	CASRGEGFSYIEQFF	TGTGCCAGCAGGGGTGAGGGCTTCTCCTACATAGAGCAGTTCTTC
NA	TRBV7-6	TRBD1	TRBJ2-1	CASSPFGQGADEQFF	TGTGCCAGCAGCCCATTTGGACAGGGGGCGGATGAGCAGTTCTTC
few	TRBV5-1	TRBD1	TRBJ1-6	CASSRTGVDSPLHF	TGCGCCAGCAGCAGGACAGGGGTGGATTCACCCCTCCACTTT
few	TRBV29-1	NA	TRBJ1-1	CSVRGVGFPEAFF	TGCAGCGTTAGGGGTGTAGGGTTTCCTGAAGCTTTCTTT
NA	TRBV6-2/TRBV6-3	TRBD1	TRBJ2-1	CASSLMRTGRMDNEQFF	TGTGCCAGCAGTCTTATGCGGACAGGGAGAATGGACAATGAGCAGTTCTTC
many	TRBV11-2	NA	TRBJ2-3	CASSLRVGRGALTDTQYF	TGTGCCAGCAGCCTTAGAGTCGGTCGGGGGGCCCTCACAGATACGCAGTATTTT
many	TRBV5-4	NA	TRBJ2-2	CASSQTPTGELFF	TGTGCCAGCAGCCAGACACCCACCGGGGAGCTGTTTTTT
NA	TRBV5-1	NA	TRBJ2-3	CASSLRNSLSTDTQYF	TGCGCCAGCAGCTTGCGGAACAGTTTGAGCACAGATACGCAGTATTTT
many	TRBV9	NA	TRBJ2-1	CASSVGGLDYNEQFF	TGTGCCAGCAGCGTAGGGGGATTAGACTACAATGAGCAGTTCTTC
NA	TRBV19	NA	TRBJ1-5	CASKGGDQPQHF	TGTGCCAGCAAAGGGGGAGATCAGCCCCAGCATTTT
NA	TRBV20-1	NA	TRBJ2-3	CSARYSPAFTDTQYF	TGCAGTGCTAGATACTCCCCTGCCTTCACAGATACGCAGTATTTT
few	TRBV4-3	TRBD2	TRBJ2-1	CASSQDLAGGLLPYNEQFF	TGCGCCAGCAGCCAAGATCTAGCGGGAGGGCTCCTACCTTACAATGAGCAGTTCTTC
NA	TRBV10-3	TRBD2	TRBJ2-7	CAIRNSDGGGAYEQYF	TGTGCCATCAGGAACTCGGATGGGGGGGGGGCCTACGAGCAGTACTTC
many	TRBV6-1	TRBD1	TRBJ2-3	CASSEGVRGPGDTQYF	TGTGCCAGCAGTGAAGGCGTCAGGGGGCCTGGAGATACGCAGTATTTT
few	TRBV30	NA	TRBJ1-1	CAWKKGSTEAFF	TGTGCCTGGAAAAAGGGGAGTACTGAAGCTTTCTTT
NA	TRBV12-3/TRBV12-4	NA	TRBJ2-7	CASSGVERSEYF	TGTGCCAGCAGTGGCGTAGAGCGTAGCGAGTACTTC
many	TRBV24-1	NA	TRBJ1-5	CATSQGFNQPQHF	TGTGCCACCAGCCAGGGGTTCAATCAGCCCCAGCATTTT
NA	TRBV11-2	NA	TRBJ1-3	CASSLAQVLGNTIYF	TGTGCCAGCAGCTTGGCTCAGGTGTTGGGAAACACCATATATTTT
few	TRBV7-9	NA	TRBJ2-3	CASRSTPDTQYF	TGTGCCAGCAGGTCGACTCCAGATACGCAGTATTTT
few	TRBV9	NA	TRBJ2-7	CASSGVGVEQYF	TGTGCCAGCAGCGGTGTTGGGGTCGAGCAGTACTTC
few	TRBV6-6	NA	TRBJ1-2	CASSYVDYGYTF	TGTGCCAGCAGTTACGTGGACTATGGCTACACCTTC
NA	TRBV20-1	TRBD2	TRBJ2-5	CSATSPSGGYQETQYF	TGCAGTGCTACCTCCCCTAGCGGGGGGTACCAAGAGACCCAGTACTTC
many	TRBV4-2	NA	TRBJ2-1	CASSQDRHNEQFF	TGTGCCAGCAGCCAAGATCGCCACAATGAGCAGTTCTTC
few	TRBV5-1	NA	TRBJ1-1	CASSLHIGGETEAFF	TGCGCCAGCAGCTTGCATATCGGGGGAGAGACTGAAGCTTTCTTT
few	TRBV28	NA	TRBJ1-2	CASTPAGVGYGYTF	TGTGCCAGCACGCCGGCAGGGGTTGGCTATGGCTACACCTTC
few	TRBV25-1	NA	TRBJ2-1	CASSEFGHGGNEQFF	TGTGCCAGCAGTGAATTCGGCCATGGGGGTAATGAGCAGTTCTTC
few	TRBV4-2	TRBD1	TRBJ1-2	CASSQESQGALGYYGYTF	TGTGCCAGCAGCCAAGAGTCTCAGGGGGCGCTTGGCTACTATGGCTACACCTTC
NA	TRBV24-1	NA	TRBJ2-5	CATSDLEGFQETQYF	TGTGCCACCAGTGATTTGGAGGGCTTCCAAGAGACCCAGTACTTC
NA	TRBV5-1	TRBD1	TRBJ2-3	CASSADRGLGDTQYF	TGCGCCAGCAGCGCGGACAGGGGGCTCGGAGATACGCAGTATTTT
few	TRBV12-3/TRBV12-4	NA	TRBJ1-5	CASSTSDSPDQPQHF	TGTGCCAGCAGTACATCGGACAGCCCCGATCAGCCCCAGCATTTT
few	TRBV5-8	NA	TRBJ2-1	CASSLIPGPYNEQFF	TGTGCCAGCAGCTTGATCCCCGGCCCCTACAATGAGCAGTTCTTC
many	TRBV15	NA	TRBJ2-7	CATSRDRGSYEQYF	TGTGCCACCAGCAGAGATAGGGGGTCCTACGAGCAGTACTTC
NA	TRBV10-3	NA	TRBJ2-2	CAISPGPNTGELFF	TGTGCCATCAGTCCGGGACCCAACACCGGGGAGCTGTTTTTT
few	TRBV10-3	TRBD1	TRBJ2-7	CAIRPDRGGYEQYF	TGTGCCATCAGGCCGGACAGGGGGGGGTACGAGCAGTACTTC
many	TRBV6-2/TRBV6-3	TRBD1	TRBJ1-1	CASRAMTGVSVNPEAFF	TGTGCCAGCAGAGCTATGACAGGGGTATCGGTAAACCCTGAAGCTTTCTTT
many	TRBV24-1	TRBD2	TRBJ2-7	CATSQGAGVTYEQYF	TGTGCCACCAGTCAGGGAGCGGGAGTGACCTACGAGCAGTACTTC
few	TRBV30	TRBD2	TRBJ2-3	CAWREGLAGGDTQYF	TGTGCCTGGAGAGAGGGACTAGCGGGAGGAGATACGCAGTATTTT
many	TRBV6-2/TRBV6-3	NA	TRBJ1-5	CASSYGYHQPQHF	TGTGCCAGCAGTTACGGGTACCATCAGCCCCAGCATTTT
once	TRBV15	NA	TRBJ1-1	CATGQAINTEAFF	TGTGCCACCGGGCAGGCTATTAACACTGAAGCTTTCTTT
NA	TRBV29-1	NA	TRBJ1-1	CSVGFGPNTEAFF	TGCAGCGTTGGCTTCGGTCCGAACACTGAAGCTTTCTTT
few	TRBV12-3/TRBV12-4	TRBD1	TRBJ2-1	CASSSHGTGRNNEQFF	TGTGCCAGCAGTTCCCATGGGACAGGAAGAAACAATGAGCAGTTCTTC
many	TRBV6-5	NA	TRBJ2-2	CASSYVSIGVGELFF	TGTGCCAGCAGTTATGTTTCGATCGGGGTCGGGGAGCTGTTTTTT
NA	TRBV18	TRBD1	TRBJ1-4	CASSTPDRGEKLFF	TGTGCCAGCTCAACCCCGGACAGGGGTGAAAAACTGTTTTTT
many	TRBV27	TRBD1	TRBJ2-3	CASSMTGDTQYF	TGTGCCAGCAGCATGACAGGGGATACGCAGTATTTT
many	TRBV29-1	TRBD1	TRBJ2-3	CSVRLPGGDTQYF	TGCAGCGTTCGACTACCAGGGGGCGATACGCAGTATTTT
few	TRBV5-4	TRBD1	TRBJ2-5	CASRLDGDRGLETQYF	TGTGCCAGCAGGCTGGACGGGGACAGGGGTTTGGAGACCCAGTACTTC
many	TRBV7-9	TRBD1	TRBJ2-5	CASSSTGVVRETQYF	TGTGCCAGCAGCTCCACAGGGGTAGTGAGAGAGACCCAGTACTTC
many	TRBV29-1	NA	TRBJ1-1	CSVEDLGFLNTEAFF	TGCAGCGTTGAAGATCTTGGGTTTCTGAACACTGAAGCTTTCTTT